This TCR beta chain comes out of a study of human T cells and chemical hapten exposure. Points from the study as a whole: DPC sensitization produced no change in TCRs with frequency above 1 in 1000.

During construction of the library, unique molecular identifiers were attached to individual cDNA molecules for quantitative, reproducible TCR counting. Authors' processing steps: A per-sample median of approximately 100,000 TCRs was observed, with a range of about 23,224 to 750,000. TCRdb redid the calling of the 5' RACE reads with MiXCR, one entry per CDR3 protein. Here the V and J calls rest on TCRdb's processing, not on the authors' analysis. The sample gives tens of thousands of distinct CDR3 sequences, approximately 8% of which show up once; under 3% is in the top ten. V was shortened by 2 bases and J by 3 bases, with 17 bases between the two germline ends. The CDR3 contains 17 residues. Germline lookup yields CDR1 WSHSY and CDR2 SAAADI. Unfractionated whole blood yielded total RNA. This clonotype was found a few times. The antigen is undetermined.

This chain connects TRBV10-2 to TRBJ2-1, with a tentative D call TRBD2 (5 bases). This sequence was found in a male donor in good health. CDR3 protein: CASSEGSSADFYNEQFF. The CDR3 region has the DNA TGCGCCAGCAGTGAGGGTAGTAGCGCTGATTTCTACAATGAGCAGTTCTTC.